Described below is a single TCR beta chain sequence and its context. The antigen remains unidentified. These data originate in a study of T-cell memory formation after mild COVID-19. The wider study: Largely donor-specific TCR clusters were found. Findings and caveats of the study: Contracting clones, day 15 to 85, had balanced CD4/CD8, and later expanders favored CD4+.

TCR alpha and TCR beta cDNA libraries carrying sample barcodes and UMIs came from 5'RACE with constant-segment primers. TCRdb called the 5' RACE reads again in MiXCR, with one record for every CDR3 protein. The profile shows some 310,000 distinct CDR3 sequences, around a fifth of them singletons. J gave up 4 bases and V 9 bases, and 4 bases lay outside the gene matches. The CDR3 covers 13 residues. The germline gives CDR1 ENHRY, CDR2 SYGVKD. The TCR sequence derives from a man between 18 and 35 years old who had mild COVID-19 (a few samples of this study predate the infection). Cell type and time point are not known. Sequencing input: PBMCs or a T cell subset sorted from them (not recorded which). This sequence joins TRBV10-3 and TRBJ1-3, with 9 bases matching TRBD1. CDR3 loop: CAIGTGLGNTIYF. The CDR3 coding sequence is TGTGCCATTGGGACAGGGCTAGGAAACACCATATATTTT.